This T cell receptor (beta chain) was identified during a study of shared clonotypes between healthy human individuals. Genomic DNA per cell subset filled all wells of several immunoSEQ plates. As originally analysed: Junction-only sequences produced by ImmunoSEQ had no quality scores, so filtering differed. Data came from immunoSEQ multiplex PCR; TCRdb stores just in-frame clones and leaves some out. V, J and clone size are those of that table, while D and trimming were read from the DNA. The table lists about 2.2 million clones, 93% of them singletons, with 1.5% to 2% in the top ten. Cells designated naive CD8 were CD45RO-negative and were positively selected for CCR7, with terminally differentiated effector memory CD45RA+ cells excluded. The source of this sequence is a man between 18 and 29 years old in good health. Some clones in this sample may be carry-over from other donors' samples. The sequencing input was naive CD8+ T cells from PBMCs.

CDR3 protein: CASSPTRDGANYGYTF. The CDR3 DNA is TGTGCCAGCAGCCCAACCCGGGACGGCGCTAACTATGGCTACACCTTC. The chain links TRBV7-8 to TRBJ1-2; maybe TRBD1 (5 bases). CDR3 length: 16 amino acids. V was clipped by 5 bases and J by 0 bases, with 16 bases between them. Germline V gene lookup returns CDR1 SGHVS and CDR2 FQNEAQ.